These 15 T cell receptor beta chains were sequenced from one sample in a study of cytomegalovirus exposure and HLA in healthy donors. The PCR contained 60 Vbeta and 13 Jbeta primers. Here immunoSEQ multiplex PCR was the method, and the copy in TCRdb shows in-frame clones only, minus some. The data contain about 160,000 clones, about 71% of them singletons. Sequenced material: PBMCs. These receptors all come from a woman under 40 in good health and CMV-seronegative.

In this sample, this clone turned up a few times. The chain uses TRBV4-1 and TRBJ2-3, with TRBD2 identical over 7 bases. V lost 1 base, J lost 2 bases, and 9 bases stayed unmatched. The CDR3 contains 17 residues. In germline, CDR1 is MGHRA, CDR2 YSYEKL. DNA for the CDR3: TGCGCCAGCAGCCAAGTGGGGCGGGAGCGACCCACAGATACGCAGTATTTT. It is translated as CASSQVGRERPTDTQYF.

This rearrangement joins TRBV5-4 to TRBJ1-2; D is possibly TRBD1 (5 bases). The germline CDR1 and CDR2 sequences are SGHNT and YYREEE (reference sequence). The CDR3 loop spans 12 amino acids. The V end lost 6 bases, the J end lost 10 bases, and 16 bases lay between the germline ends. In DNA form, the CDR3 reads TGTGCCAGCACCTCCCCCCGGGGGATCTACACCTTC. Its protein is CASTSPRGIYTF.

The rearrangement uses TRBV5-5 and TRBJ2-2, with TRBD2 identical over 9 bases. Germline lookup yields CDR1 SGHKS and CDR2 YYEKEE (reference sequence). With 3 bases clipped from V and 2 bases from J, the junction kept 5 bases outside the gene matches. The CDR3 is made up of 16 amino acids. CDR3 in amino acids: CASSWIAGVNTGELFF. The CDR3 DNA reads TGTGCCAGCAGCTGGATAGCGGGAGTAAACACCGGGGAGCTGTTTTTT.

The chain links TRBV4-1 to TRBJ2-4; 12 bases fit TRBD2. The length of the CDR3 is 17 residues. Looked up from germline, CDR1 is MGHRA and CDR2 is YSYEKL. V dropped 2 bases and J dropped 4; count of bases not matched to a gene: 6. CDR3 amino acids: CASSQPTSGSSKNIQYF. CDR3 nucleotides: TGCGCCAGCAGCCAACCGACTAGCGGGAGCTCTAAAAACATTCAGTACTTC.

The chain combines TRBV28 with TRBJ1-5; D is unresolved. The CDR3 is 11 amino acids. Germline V lookup: CDR1 MDHEN, CDR2 SYDVKM. V dropped 4 bases and J dropped 12 bases, with 10 bases sitting between them. CDR3 nucleotide sequence: TGTGCCAGCAGTTCCCCCCCCTTCCAGCATTTT. It yields the protein CASSSPPFQHF.

This chain joins TRBV18 and TRBJ2-1, with 9 bases lining up with TRBD1. Germline CDR1 is KGHSH and CDR2 is LQKENI. Losses at the gene ends were 0 bases for V and 7 bases for J; bases not matched to a gene: 7. CDR3 length: 16 amino acids. DNA of the CDR3: TGTGCCAGCTCACCACCGGGACAGGGAGTTGCAAATGAGCAGTTCTTC. Amino acid sequence: CASSPPGQGVANEQFF.

The chain joins TRBV4-2 to TRBJ1-2; possibly TRBD1 for D (5 bases). The germline V gene has CDR1 LGHNA and CDR2 YNFKEQ. The germline V and J ends were trimmed by 3 bases and 7 bases, with 21 bases remaining between them. There are 16 residues in the CDR3. CDR3 in amino acids: CASSQVFSGPGGGYTF. In nucleotides, the CDR3 is TGTGCCAGCAGCCAGGTCTTTTCCGGGCCCGGGGGTGGCTACACCTTC.

This clone was seen once. Other DNA sequences in the same sample also yield this CDR3. This sequence joins TRBV25-1 and TRBJ2-5; the match to TRBD1 covers 7 bases. Germline V gives CDR1 MGHDK, CDR2 SYGVNS. The CDR3 is 13 residues long. V lost 7 bases, J lost 4 bases, and 6 bases stayed unmatched. CDR3 DNA: TGTGCCAGCACCCTAAGGGGGCTAGAGACCCAGTACTTC. Translating gives CASTLRGLETQYF.

In this sample, this clone turned up once. The rearrangement joins TRBV7-2 to TRBJ1-3; 8 nucleotides line up with TRBD1. The V segment lost 6 bases and the J segment 4 bases; nucleotides outside the gene matches: 5. CDR3 length: 14 amino acids. CDR1 and CDR2 from the germline V gene are SGHTA and FQGNSA. CDR3 sequence reads: CASSWGQAGNTIYF. The CDR3 DNA is TGTGCCAGCAGTTGGGGACAGGCCGGAAACACCATATATTTT.

CDR3 nucleotide sequence: TGCAGCGTTACCCAGCGGGGGGGCGGGGATGAGCAGTTCTTC. This encodes CSVTQRGGGDEQFF. V usage is TRBV29-1 and J usage is TRBJ2-1; 10 nucleotides agree with TRBD2. This CDR3 contains 14 residues. Per germline, CDR1 SQVTM and CDR2 ANQGSEA. The V and J ends lost 5 bases and 8 bases, in that order; junction bases with no gene match: 9.

This clone was counted a few times. The chain joins TRBV11-2 to TRBJ2-7, with D perhaps TRBD1 (6 bases). In germline, CDR1 is SGHAT, CDR2 FQNNGV. The CDR3 runs to 14 residues. Trimming stripped 5 bases from V and 6 bases from J, with 17 bases between. CDR3 sequence reads: CASSHVQGRFEQYF. The CDR3 region has the DNA TGTGCCAGCAGCCACGTTCAGGGGCGGTTCGAGCAGTACTTC.

This clone was counted once. The rearrangement joins TRBV10-3 to TRBJ1-1; 9 nucleotides agree with TRBD1. The CDR3 is 14 residues long. The trim removed 2 bases at V and 6 bases at J, leaving 4 bases unmatched. Germline loops: CDR1 ENHRY, CDR2 SYGVKD. The CDR3 is CAISETGQGPEAFF. CDR3 sequence (DNA): TGTGCCATCAGTGAGACGGGACAGGGACCTGAAGCTTTCTTT.

The V and J genes are TRBV4-3 and TRBJ2-2; 8 bases are shared with TRBD1. The trim removed 3 bases at V and 6 bases at J, leaving 3 bases unmatched. The CDR3 loop spans 14 amino acids. Looked up from germline, CDR1 is LGHNA and CDR2 is YSLEER. The CDR3 sequence is CASSQRDRSGELFF. CDR3 bases: TGCGCCAGCAGCCAGAGGGACAGGTCCGGGGAGCTGTTTTTT.

The rearrangement links TRBV2 to TRBJ2-5; 7 bases are shared with TRBD2. The CDR3 is 14 residues long. With V trimmed by 6 bases and J by 0 bases, 4 bases remained unmatched. Germline V gives CDR1 SNHLY, CDR2 FYNNEI. The CDR3 sequence: CASRTGTNQETQYF. The DNA of the CDR3 is TGTGCCAGCAGAACCGGGACTAACCAAGAGACCCAGTACTTC.

The CDR3 here is CASSPNRGLNIQYF. As DNA, the CDR3 is TGTGCCAGCAGCCCGAACAGGGGGCTAAACATTCAGTACTTC. The gene calls are TRBV7-2 and TRBJ2-4; 9 bases fit TRBD1. This CDR3 is built from 14 residues. V gave up 5 bases and J gave up 6 bases; unmatched junction bases: 5. Looked up from germline, CDR1 is SGHTA and CDR2 is FQGNSA.